This T cell receptor (beta chain) is from a study of blood T cell repertoires in COVID-19. There are 13 residues in the CDR3. Per the germline V gene, CDR1 is SGHNT and CDR2 is YENEEA. Trimming cost V 5 bases and J 6 bases; bases outside gene matches: 5. Measured with immunoSEQ multiplex PCR; TCRdb has only the in-frame clones, and not every one. The sample records some 150,000 clones, 70% to 90% being singletons. This receptor was obtained from an older woman with COVID-19, enrolled during active disease. The gene calls are TRBV11-3 and TRBJ2-3; TRBD1 matches at 7 bases. Sequencing was carried out using peripheral blood. The chain's CDR3 is CASSTDRADTQYF. CDR3 DNA sequence: TGTGCCAGCAGCACAGACAGGGCGGATACGCAGTATTTT.